The next 6 T cell receptor beta chains were all read from a single sample in a study of shared T cell receptors in the human thymus. TCRdb's copy holds only in-frame clones and misses some; the assay was immunoSEQ multiplex PCR. Among over 350,000 clones listed, roughly 94% were seen once. Sequencing was done on a sample of thymocytes. Source of these receptors: a human donor.

The rearrangement links TRBV19 to TRBJ1-1, with D possibly TRBD1 on 5 matching bases. This CDR3 spans 15 amino acids. Germline CDR1 and CDR2: LNHDA and SQIVND (reference sequence). V lost 2 bases and J lost 6, with 16 bases in between. The CDR3 protein is CASSIRKAGGAEAFF. CDR3 nucleotide sequence: TGTGCCAGTAGTATAAGGAAGGCCGGGGGAGCTGAAGCTTTCTTT.

V usage is TRBV5-6 and J usage is TRBJ1-4, with no clear D. This CDR3 region has 15 residues. Germline CDR1 reads SGHDT; CDR2 reads YYEEEE. V was cut by 4 bases and J by 6 bases, with 16 bases left in between. The CDR3 region is CASSHAGEGHEKLFF. CDR3 nucleotides: TGTGCCAGCAGCCACGCCGGGGAGGGCCATGAAAAACTGTTTTTT.

This clone was counted a single time. The gene calls are TRBV7-6 and TRBJ2-3; TRBD2 is a possible D gene (5 bases). V lost 5 bases to trimming and J lost 4 bases, with 22 bases between them. Germline V gives CDR1 SGHVS, CDR2 FNYEAQ. The CDR3 sequence is 17 residues long. Here the CDR3 reads CASSPLSGPSIADTQYF. The CDR3 coding sequence is TGTGCCAGCAGCCCGCTATCGGGCCCTAGCATAGCAGATACGCAGTATTTT. Variable domain in full (rest from reference TRBV7-6 and TRBJ2-3): GAGVSQSPRYKVTKRGQDVALRCDPISGHVSLYWYRQALGQGPEFLTYFNYEAQQDKSGLPNDRFSAERPEGSISTLTIQRTEQRDSAMYRCASSPLSGPSIADTQYFGPGTRLTVL.

The rearrangement links TRBV2 to TRBJ2-5, with a tentative D call TRBD2 (5 bases). Germline V gene data show CDR1 as SNHLY and CDR2 as FYNNEI. V lost 8 bases and J 5 bases, leaving 21 bases between the germline ends. This CDR3 comprises 15 residues. The CDR3 DNA reads as TGTGCCAGCTCCACGGGAACCGAACGGTGGGAGACCCAGTACTTC. Translated, it gives CASSTGTERWETQYF.

The rearrangement uses TRBV11-2 and TRBJ2-5; D may correspond to TRBD1 or TRBD2 (5 bases each). The DNA end lines up better with TRBJ2-7; the J call may be wrong. The CDR3 runs 15 residues. Looked up from germline, CDR1 is SGHAT and CDR2 is FQNNGV. The CDR3 DNA is TGTGCCAGCAGCTTTCCTCCCCAGGGACCCTACGAGCAGTACTTC. Protein product: CASSFPPQGPYEQYF.

Here the CDR3 DNA reads TGTGCCAGCAGGACCCGGGGGGACCAAGAGACCCAGTACTTC. Protein sequence: CASRTRGDQETQYF. The chain links TRBV11-3 to TRBJ2-5; 7 bases map to TRBD2. CDR1 and CDR2 (germline): SGHNT, YENEEA. V gave up 6 bases and J gave up 0 bases; unmatched junction bases: 4. The CDR3 consists of 14 residues. Drawing the rest from reference TRBV11-3 and TRBJ2-5, the complete variable domain is EAGVVQSPRYKIIEKKQPVAFWCNPISGHNTLYWYLQNLGQGPELLIRYENEEAVDDSQLPKDRFSAERLKGVDSTLKIQPAELGDSAVYLCASRTRGDQETQYFGPGTRLLVL.